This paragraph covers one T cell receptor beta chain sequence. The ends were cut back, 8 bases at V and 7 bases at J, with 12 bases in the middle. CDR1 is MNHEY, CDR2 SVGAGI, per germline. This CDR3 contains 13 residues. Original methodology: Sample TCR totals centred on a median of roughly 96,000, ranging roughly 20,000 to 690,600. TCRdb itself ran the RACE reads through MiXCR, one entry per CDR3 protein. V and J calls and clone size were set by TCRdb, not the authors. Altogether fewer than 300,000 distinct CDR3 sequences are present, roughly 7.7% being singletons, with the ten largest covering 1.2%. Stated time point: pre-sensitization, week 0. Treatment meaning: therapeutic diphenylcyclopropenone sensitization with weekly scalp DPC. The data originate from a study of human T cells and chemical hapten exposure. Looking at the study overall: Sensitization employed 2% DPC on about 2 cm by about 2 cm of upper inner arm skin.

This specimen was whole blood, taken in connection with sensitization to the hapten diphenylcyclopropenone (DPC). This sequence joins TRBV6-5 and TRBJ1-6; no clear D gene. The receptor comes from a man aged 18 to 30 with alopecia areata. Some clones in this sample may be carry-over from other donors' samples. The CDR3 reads CASFWARNSPLHF. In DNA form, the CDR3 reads TGTGCCAGCTTTTGGGCCAGGAATTCACCCCTCCACTTT.